The entry below describes one T cell receptor (beta chain). The CDR3 contains 14 residues. Germline assignment: CDR1 GTSNPN and CDR2 SVGIG (reference sequence). With 3 bases clipped from V and 5 bases from J, the junction kept 5 bases outside the gene matches. These data belong to a study of cytotoxic CD8 clonotypes in ibrutinib-treated CLL. Libraries were prepared by immunoSEQ multiplex PCR; TCRdb keeps only in-frame clonotypes and omits some of them. The sample includes a few hundred thousand clones, almost 80% of them seen just once. The sequence came from a human donor with chronic lymphocytic leukemia. The rearrangement joins TRBV30 to TRBJ2-2; 8 bases are a match to TRBD1. This sample comprised PBMCs, obtained before ibrutinib treatment. CDR3 coding DNA: TGTGCCTGGAGGGACAGGGCTCTGACCGGGGAGCTGTTTTTT. Translated, it gives CAWRDRALTGELFF.